This T cell receptor beta chain stems from a study of glioma-infiltrating T cells after dendritic cell vaccination. The overall study: At biweekly intervals, patients got three intradermal dendritic cell vaccine injections.

The germline CDR1 and CDR2 sequences are SGHNT and YYREEE (reference sequence). Trimming took 0 bases from V and 5 from J; bases not matched to a gene: 10. The CDR3 is 18 residues long. Sequencing used immunoSEQ multiplex PCR; TCRdb keeps in-frame clones, though not all of them. The table lists roughly 100,000 clones, about four fifths of them singletons, with around 12% in the top ten. The J gene is TRBJ2-3, the V gene TRBV5-4; 12 nucleotides align to TRBD2. The material was blood, obtained before dendritic cell vaccination. This sequence originates from a human donor with glioblastoma. Written as DNA, the CDR3 is TGTGCCAGCAGCTTGGACCTCGGGCTAGCGGGGGGGCTAGATACGCAGTATTTT. Protein sequence: CASSLDLGLAGGLDTQYF.